The entry below describes one T cell receptor (beta chain). The sample belongs to a study of cytomegalovirus exposure and HLA in healthy donors. Germline V lookup: CDR1 MNHNS, CDR2 SASEGT. V was cut by 7 bases and J by 2 bases, with 14 bases left in between. There are 14 residues in the CDR3. The PCR employed 60 Vbeta primers together with 13 Jbeta primers. TCRdb keeps only in-frame clones here, not all; method: immunoSEQ multiplex PCR. The sample has 33,000 or so clones, more than 85% seen once. The V gene is TRBV6-1, the J gene TRBJ2-5, with D perhaps matching TRBD2 (5 bases). The sequencing sample was made of PBMCs. The receptor was isolated from a woman aged 18-30 years in good health and CMV-seronegative. The CDR3 nucleotides read TGTGCCAGCACGGAGCGGAGGATACAAGAGACCCAGTACTTC. Amino acids: CASTERRIQETQYF.